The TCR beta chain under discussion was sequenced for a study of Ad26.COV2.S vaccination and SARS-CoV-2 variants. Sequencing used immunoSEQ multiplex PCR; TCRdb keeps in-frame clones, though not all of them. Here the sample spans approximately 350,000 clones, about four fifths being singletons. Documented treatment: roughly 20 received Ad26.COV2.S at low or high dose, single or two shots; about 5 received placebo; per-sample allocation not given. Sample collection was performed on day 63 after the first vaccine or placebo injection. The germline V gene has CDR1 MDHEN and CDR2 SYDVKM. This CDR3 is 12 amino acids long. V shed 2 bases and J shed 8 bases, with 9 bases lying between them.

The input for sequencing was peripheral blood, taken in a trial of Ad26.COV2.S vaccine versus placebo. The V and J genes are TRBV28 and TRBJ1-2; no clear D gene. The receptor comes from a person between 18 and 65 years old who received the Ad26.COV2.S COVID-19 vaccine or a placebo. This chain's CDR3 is CASSLESEGYTF. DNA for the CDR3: TGTGCCAGCAGTTTAGAGAGCGAAGGCTACACCTTC.